Each of the 4 T cell receptor beta chains below was sequenced from the same sample in a study. TCRdb analysed the RT-PCR reads with MiXCR anew, one entry per CDR3 protein. The repertoire holds almost 700,000 distinct CDR3 sequences, around 14% seen once, with 3% to 4.5% in the top ten. Specimen: memory CD4+ T cells from blood. These TCRs come from a female donor in good health, serving as a healthy control.

The chain carries TRBV9 and TRBJ1-3; no firm D call. Germline V CDR1 and CDR2: SGDLS, YYNGEE. Trimming shortened V by 0 bases and J by 0 bases, and 7 bases separated the two germline ends. The CDR3 has 15 residues. In DNA form, the CDR3 reads TGTGCCAGCAGCGTAGGAGGAATCTCTGGAAACACCATATATTTT. Residues: CASSVGGISGNTIYF.

The CDR3 coding sequence is TGTGCCAGCACCAAGGATACTTCTTCCGAAGCTTTCTTT. Translating gives CASTKDTSSEAFF. The V and J genes are TRBV5-6 and TRBJ1-1, with D hard to call. Germline-derived CDR1 and CDR2 are SGHDT and YYEEEE. The length of the CDR3 is 13 residues. The ends were cut back, 6 bases at V and 8 bases at J, with 17 bases in the middle. The whole variable domain, remainder taken from reference TRBV5-6 and TRBJ1-1, is DAGVTQSPTHLIKTRGQQVTLRCSPKSGHDTVSWYQQALGQGPQFIFQYYEEEERQRGNFPDRFSGHQFPNYSSELNVNALLLGDSALYLCASTKDTSSEAFFGQGTRLTVV.

The chain couples TRBV28 to TRBJ1-6, with TRBD1 matching 9 bases. Germline CDR1 and CDR2: MDHEN and SYDVKM. Unmatched junction bases numbered 10, after V lost 6 bases and J lost 10 bases. This CDR3 region has 15 residues. DNA for the CDR3: TGTGCCAGCAGGGACAGGGGTCCCGTTGGGTCACCCCTCCACTTT. Encoded protein: CASRDRGPVGSPLHF. The full variable domain, rest sourced from reference TRBV28 and TRBJ1-6, is DVKVTQSSRYLVKRTGEKVFLECVQDMDHENMFWYRQDPGLGLRLIYFSYDVKMKEKGDIPEGYSVSREKKERFSLILESASTNQTSMYLCASRDRGPVGSPLHFGNGTRLTVT.

This clonotype was recorded once. The chain uses TRBV4-2 and TRBJ2-1, with D perhaps matching TRBD2 (5 bases). This CDR3 comprises 16 residues. Trimming pared 3 bases from V and 0 bases from J, leaving 12 bases between. CDR1 and CDR2 (germline): LGHNA, YNFKEQ. The CDR3 loop is CASSHSAASSYNEQFF. The CDR3 coding sequence is TGTGCCAGCAGCCATAGCGCGGCGAGCTCCTACAATGAGCAGTTCTTC.